In its sample, the clone carrying this T cell receptor (beta chain) was seen a few times. The antigen remains undetermined. The entry originates in a study of cytomegalovirus exposure and HLA in healthy donors. Study overall: Samples from HLA-typed donors yielded around 79 million unique TCRs in an early data release.

Primers: 60 Vbeta forward and 13 Jbeta reverse. Produced via immunoSEQ multiplex PCR; TCRdb's table is partial and in-frame only. The sample contains about 180,000 clones, around 79% of which appear only once. Findings and caveats of the study: In a later analysis, CMV-associated beta chains were mostly HLA-associated, it appeared. Analysis was carried out at a later point, and it linked a missense DCLRE1C variant to TCR beta V- and J-gene trimming.

Germline-derived CDR1 and CDR2 are SGHTA and FQGNSA. The CDR3 totals 19 residues. The trim removed 2 bases at V and 6 bases at J, leaving 12 bases unmatched. Sequenced material: PBMCs. The chain joins TRBV7-2 to TRBJ2-2, with TRBD2 matching 13 bases. The origin of this receptor is a woman in her forties in good health and CMV-seronegative. CDR3 DNA: TGTGCCAGCAGCTTATTAGGGACTAGCGGGACACTTGTCGCCGGGGAGCTGTTTTTT. This gives the protein CASSLLGTSGTLVAGELFF.